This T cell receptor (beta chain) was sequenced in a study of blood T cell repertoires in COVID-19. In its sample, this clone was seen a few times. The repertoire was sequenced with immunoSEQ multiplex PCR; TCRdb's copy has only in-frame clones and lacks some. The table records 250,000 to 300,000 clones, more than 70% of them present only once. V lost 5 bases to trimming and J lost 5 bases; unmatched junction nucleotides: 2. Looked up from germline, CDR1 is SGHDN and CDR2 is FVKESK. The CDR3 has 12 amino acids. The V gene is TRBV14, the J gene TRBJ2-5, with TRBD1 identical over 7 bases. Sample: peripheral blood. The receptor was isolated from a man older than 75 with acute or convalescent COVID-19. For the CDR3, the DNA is TGTGCCAGCAGCGGACAGGTGGAGACCCAGTACTTC. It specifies CASSGQVETQYF. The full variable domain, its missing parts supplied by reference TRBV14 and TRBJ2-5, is EAGVTQFPSHSVIEKGQTVTLRCDPISGHDNLYWYRRVMGKEIKFLLHFVKESKQDESGMPNNRFLAERTGGTYSTLKVQPAELEDSGVYFCASSGQVETQYFGPGTRLLVL.